This T cell receptor beta chain was identified during a study of CD8 T cells in ankylosing spondylitis. TCRdb recomputed calls from the 5' RACE reads with MiXCR, one row per CDR3 protein. The sample records hundreds of thousands of distinct CDR3 sequences, under 35% being singletons. Trimming shortened V by 1 base and J by 2 bases, and 9 bases separated the two germline ends. Germline V gene lookup returns CDR1 SGHVS and CDR2 FNYEAQ. The CDR3 contains 14 residues. The sample comprised blood, either unsorted or a sorted T cell fraction (not recorded which). This clonotype originated in a male donor with ankylosing spondylitis or in good health (not recorded which). V and J are TRBV7-6 and TRBJ2-7; D gene unclear. This CDR3 is CASSLVGLAYEQYF. The CDR3 nucleotides read TGTGCCAGCAGCTTAGTTGGTCTAGCCTACGAGCAGTACTTC. Complete variable domain (other parts from reference TRBV7-6 and TRBJ2-7): GAGVSQSPRYKVTKRGQDVALRCDPISGHVSLYWYRQALGQGPEFLTYFNYEAQQDKSGLPNDRFSAERPEGSISTLTIQRTEQRDSAMYRCASSLVGLAYEQYFGPGTRLTVT.